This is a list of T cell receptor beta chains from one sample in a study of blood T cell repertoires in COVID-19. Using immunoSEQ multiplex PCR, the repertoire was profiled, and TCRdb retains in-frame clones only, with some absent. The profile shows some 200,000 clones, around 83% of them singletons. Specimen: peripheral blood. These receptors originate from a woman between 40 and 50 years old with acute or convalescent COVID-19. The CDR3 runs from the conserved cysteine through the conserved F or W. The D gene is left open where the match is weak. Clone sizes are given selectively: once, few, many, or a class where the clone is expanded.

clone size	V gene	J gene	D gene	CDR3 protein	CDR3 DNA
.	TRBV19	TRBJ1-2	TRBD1	CASSPGTADLDTF	TGTGCCAGTAGTCCCGGGACAGCGGACTTAGACACCTTC
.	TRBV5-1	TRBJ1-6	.	CASSSLTVEGNSPLHF	TGCGCCAGCAGCTCGCTGACGGTGGAGGGAAATTCACCCCTCCACTTT
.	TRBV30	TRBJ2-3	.	CAWSRSGSTDTQYF	TGTGCCTGGAGTCGGAGCGGCAGCACAGATACGCAGTATTTT
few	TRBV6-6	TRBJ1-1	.	CASSYGGENTEAFF	TGTGCCAGCAGTTACGGGGGGGAGAACACTGAAGCTTTCTTT
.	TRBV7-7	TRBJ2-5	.	CASSLRGIGETQYF	TGTGCTAGCAGCTTAAGGGGCATCGGGGAGACCCAGTACTTC
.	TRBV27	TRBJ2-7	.	CASSLSGSSYEQYF	TGTGCCAGCAGTTTATCCGGGAGCTCCTACGAGCAGTACTTC
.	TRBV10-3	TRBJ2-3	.	CAISRGLEVDTQYF	TGTGCCATCAGCAGGGGCCTAGAAGTTGATACGCAGTATTTT
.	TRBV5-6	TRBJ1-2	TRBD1	CASSIQGVGGYTF	TGTGCCAGCAGCATACAGGGGGTAGGTGGCTACACCTTC
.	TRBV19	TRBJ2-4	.	CASSIRQVAVPQNIQYF	TGTGCCAGTAGTATCCGCCAGGTGGCAGTACCACAAAACATTCAGTACTTC
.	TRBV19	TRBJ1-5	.	CASSRREGGAGPQHF	TGTGCCAGTAGTAGGAGGGAGGGGGGAGCTGGGCCCCAGCATTTT
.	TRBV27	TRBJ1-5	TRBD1	CTSSSTGNQPQHF	TGTACCAGCAGTTCGACAGGGAATCAGCCCCAGCATTTT
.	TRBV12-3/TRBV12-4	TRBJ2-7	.	CASSFSGEQYF	TGTGCCAGCAGTTTCTCGGGCGAGCAGTACTTC
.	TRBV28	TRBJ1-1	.	CASRGADGVPLF	TGTGCCAGCAGGGGGGCCGATGGGGTCCCCCTCTTT
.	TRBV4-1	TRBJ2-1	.	CASSQYRDGNEQFF	TGCGCCAGCAGCCAGTACAGGGACGGCAATGAGCAGTTCTTC
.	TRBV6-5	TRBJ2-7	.	CASIQSFGSPEQYF	TGTGCCAGCATTCAATCCTTCGGGTCCCCCGAGCAGTACTTC
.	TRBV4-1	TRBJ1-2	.	CASSQWQGKNYGYTF	TGCGCCAGCAGCCAGTGGCAGGGGAAAAACTATGGCTACACCTTC
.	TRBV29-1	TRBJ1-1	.	CSALRDKMNTEAFF	TGCAGCGCGCTACGGGACAAGATGAACACTGAAGCTTTCTTT
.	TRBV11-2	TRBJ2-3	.	CASSLDRSSPQYF	TGTGCCAGCAGCTTAGATAGGTCTAGTCCGCAGTATTTT
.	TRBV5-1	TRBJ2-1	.	CASSSSGGDYNEQFF	TGCGCCAGCAGCTCCTCAGGCGGGGACTACAATGAGCAGTTCTTC
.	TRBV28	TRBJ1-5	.	CASSNTGSYSNQPQHF	TGTGCCAGCAGTAATACAGGATCTTATAGCAATCAGCCCCAGCATTTT
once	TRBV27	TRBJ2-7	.	CASSRSAAPYEQYF	TGTGCCAGCAGTCGTAGCGCAGCCCCCTACGAGCAGTACTTC
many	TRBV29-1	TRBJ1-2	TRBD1	CSAGRGSYGYTF	TGCAGCGCGGGCAGGGGGTCGTATGGCTACACCTTC
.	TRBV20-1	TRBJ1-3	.	CSAGRGHTIYF	TGCAGTGCTGGCAGGGGTCACACCATATATTTT
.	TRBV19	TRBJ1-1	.	CASSDTYPMNTEAFF	TGTGCCAGTAGTGACACCTACCCCATGAACACTGAAGCTTTCTTT
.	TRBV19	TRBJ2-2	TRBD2	CASSIGASGPTGELFF	TGTGCCAGTAGTATAGGGGCTAGCGGACCGACCGGGGAGCTGTTTTTT
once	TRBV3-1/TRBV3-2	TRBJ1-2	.	CASSQLQSYGYTF	TGTGCCAGCAGCCAACTCCAGTCCTATGGCTACACCTTC
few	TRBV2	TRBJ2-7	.	CASRYRGNTYEQYF	TGTGCCAGCAGATACCGCGGGAACACCTACGAGCAGTACTTC
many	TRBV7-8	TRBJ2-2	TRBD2	CASSLRLAGGGGELFF	TGTGCCAGCAGCTTAAGACTAGCGGGAGGTGGCGGGGAGCTGTTTTTT
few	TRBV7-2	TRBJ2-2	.	CASSSRENTGELFF	TGTGCCAGCTCTAGCCGGGAGAACACCGGGGAGCTGTTTTTT
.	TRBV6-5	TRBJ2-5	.	CASSGGITETQYF	TGTGCCAGCAGCGGGGGAATCACAGAGACCCAGTACTTC
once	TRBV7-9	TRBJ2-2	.	CASSSYDNSNTGELFF	TGTGCCAGCAGCTCCTATGACAACTCGAACACCGGGGAGCTGTTTTTT
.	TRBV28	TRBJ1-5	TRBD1	CASSPGQGHQPQHF	TGTGCCAGCAGCCCGGGACAGGGTCATCAGCCCCAGCATTTT
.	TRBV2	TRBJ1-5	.	CASSAAEYNQPQHF	TGTGCCAGCAGTGCGGCGGAATACAATCAGCCCCAGCATTTT
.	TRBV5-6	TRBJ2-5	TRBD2	CASSLASGQETQYF	TGTGCCAGCAGCTTGGCTAGCGGACAAGAGACCCAGTACTTC
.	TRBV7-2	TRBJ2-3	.	CASSPGTTSTDTQYF	TGTGCCAGCAGCCCTGGGACAACTAGCACAGATACGCAGTATTTT
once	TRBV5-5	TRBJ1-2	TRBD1	CASTTMLWDSGYTF	TGTGCCAGCACCACCATGCTTTGGGACAGTGGCTACACCTTC
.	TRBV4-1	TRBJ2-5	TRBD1	CASSHSRVRGPETQYF	TGCGCCAGCAGCCACTCGCGGGTCAGGGGGCCAGAGACCCAGTACTTC
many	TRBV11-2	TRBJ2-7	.	CASSLDFLRGIEQYF	TGTGCCAGCAGCTTAGATTTCCTGCGGGGCATCGAGCAGTACTTC
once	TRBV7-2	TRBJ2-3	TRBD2	CASSLGLAGEDTQYF	TGTGCCAGCAGCTTAGGGCTAGCGGGAGAGGATACGCAGTATTTT
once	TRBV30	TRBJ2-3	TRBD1	CAWDRGTDTQYF	TGTGCCTGGGACAGGGGGACAGATACGCAGTATTTT
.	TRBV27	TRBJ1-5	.	CASSLQGPRPQHF	TGTGCCAGCAGTCTCCAGGGGCCCCGGCCCCAGCATTTT
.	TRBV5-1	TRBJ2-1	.	CASTFGTGDNEQFF	TGCGCCAGCACATTTGGTACCGGTGACAATGAGCAGTTCTTC
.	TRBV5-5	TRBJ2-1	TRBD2	CASSFGTSGSGGDEQFF	TGTGCCAGCAGCTTCGGGACTAGCGGGAGCGGCGGGGATGAGCAGTTCTTC
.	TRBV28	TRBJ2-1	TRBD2	CASSGPLAAYNEQFF	TGTGCCAGCAGTGGTCCCCTAGCGGCCTACAATGAGCAGTTCTTC
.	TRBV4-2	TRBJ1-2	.	CASSQDGGGSPYGYTF	TGTGCCAGCAGCCAAGATGGCGGAGGCAGTCCCTATGGCTACACCTTC
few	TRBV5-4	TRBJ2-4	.	CASSLGAVQGNIQYF	TGTGCCAGCAGCTTGGGGGCAGTCCAAGGAAACATTCAGTACTTC
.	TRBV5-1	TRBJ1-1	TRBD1	CASSLGDRPEAFF	TGCGCCAGCAGCTTGGGGGACAGGCCTGAAGCTTTCTTT
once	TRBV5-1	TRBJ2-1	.	CASIRAPGSSYNEQFF	TGCGCCAGCATACGAGCCCCAGGTTCCTCCTACAATGAGCAGTTCTTC
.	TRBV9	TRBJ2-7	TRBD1	CASSAGGAQYF	TGTGCCAGCAGCGCAGGGGGCGCACAGTACTTC
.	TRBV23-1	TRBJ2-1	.	CASSQIRVLTYNEQFF	TGCGCCAGCAGTCAAATTCGGGTTCTAACCTACAATGAGCAGTTCTTC
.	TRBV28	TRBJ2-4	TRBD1	CASSYRGPKNIQYF	TGTGCCAGCAGTTACAGGGGGCCAAAAAACATTCAGTACTTC
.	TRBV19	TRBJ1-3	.	CASTRSSSGNTIYF	TGTGCCAGTACTAGATCGAGCTCTGGAAACACCATATATTTT
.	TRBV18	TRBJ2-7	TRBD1	CASSPGQELYEQYF	TGTGCCAGCTCACCGGGACAGGAACTATACGAGCAGTACTTC
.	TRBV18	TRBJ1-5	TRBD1	CASSFDRGSQPQHF	TGTGCCAGCTCTTTTGACAGGGGAAGTCAGCCCCAGCATTTT
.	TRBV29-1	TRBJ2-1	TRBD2	CSAASGPTNEQFF	TGCAGCGCAGCTAGCGGCCCGACCAATGAGCAGTTCTTC
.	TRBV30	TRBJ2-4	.	CAWSVYRQNIQYF	TGTGCCTGGAGTGTCTACAGGCAAAACATTCAGTACTTC
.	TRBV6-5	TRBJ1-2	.	CASSYGGSYGYTF	TGTGCCAGCAGTTACGGCGGGTCCTATGGCTACACCTTC
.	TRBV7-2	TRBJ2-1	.	CASSLGLPTFF	TGTGCCAGCAGCTTGGGACTGCCGACGTTCTTC
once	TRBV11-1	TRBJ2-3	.	CASTLAGGRLDTQYF	TGTGCCAGCACCCTTGCTGGGGGCCGGCTTGATACGCAGTATTTT